This TCR beta chain was sequenced during a study of T-cell memory formation after mild COVID-19. Overall study: Clusters were largely donor specific.

The germline gives CDR1 SGHAT, CDR2 FQDESV (reference sequence). J gave up 5 bases and V 4 bases, and 8 bases lay outside the gene matches. The CDR3 spans 15 residues. This clonotype was observed a few times. TCRdb analysed the 5' RACE reads with MiXCR anew, one entry per CDR3 protein. The table includes approximately 100,000 distinct CDR3 sequences, more than 15% detected once. The sequenced sample was PBMCs or a T cell subset sorted from them (not recorded which). The chain recombines TRBV11-1 with TRBJ1-1, with 9 bases identical to TRBD1. This sequence was found in an adult woman who had mild COVID-19 (a few samples of this study predate the infection). Cell type and time point are not known. The DNA of the CDR3 is TGTGCCAGCAGCTCGAGGACAGGGGCGAGAACTGAAGCTTTCTTT. Its protein is CASSSRTGARTEAFF.